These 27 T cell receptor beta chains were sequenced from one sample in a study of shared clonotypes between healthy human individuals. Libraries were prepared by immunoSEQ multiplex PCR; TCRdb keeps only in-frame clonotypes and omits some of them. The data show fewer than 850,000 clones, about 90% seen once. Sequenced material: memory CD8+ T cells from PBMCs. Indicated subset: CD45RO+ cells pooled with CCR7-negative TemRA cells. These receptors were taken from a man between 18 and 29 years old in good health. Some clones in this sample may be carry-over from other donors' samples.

CDR3: CASSSGSGIDEQYF. The CDR3 DNA reads TGTGCCAGCAGTAGCGGTAGCGGGATTGACGAGCAGTACTTC. The chain joins TRBV2 to TRBJ2-7; 8 nucleotides align to TRBD2. The J segment lost 5 bases and the V segment lost 5 bases, leaving 8 bases of the junction unmatched. The CDR3 is made up of 14 amino acids. CDR1 SNHLY and CDR2 FYNNEI come from the germline V gene.

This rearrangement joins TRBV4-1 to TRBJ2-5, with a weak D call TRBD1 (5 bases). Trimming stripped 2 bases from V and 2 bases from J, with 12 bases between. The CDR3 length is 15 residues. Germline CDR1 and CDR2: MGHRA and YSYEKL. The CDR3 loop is CASSQSDREQETQYF. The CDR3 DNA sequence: TGCGCCAGCAGCCAATCAGACAGAGAACAAGAGACCCAGTACTTC.

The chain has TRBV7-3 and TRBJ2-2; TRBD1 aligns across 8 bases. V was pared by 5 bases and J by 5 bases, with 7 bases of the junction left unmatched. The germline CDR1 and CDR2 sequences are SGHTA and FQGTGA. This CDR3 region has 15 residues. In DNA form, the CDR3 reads TGTGCCAGCAGCATCGACAGGGGTAGAACCGGGGAGCTGTTTTTT. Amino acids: CASSIDRGRTGELFF.

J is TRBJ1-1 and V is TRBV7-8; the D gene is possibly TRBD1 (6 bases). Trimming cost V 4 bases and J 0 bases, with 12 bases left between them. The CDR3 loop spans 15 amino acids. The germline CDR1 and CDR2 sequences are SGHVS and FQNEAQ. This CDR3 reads CASSSRTEMNTEAFF. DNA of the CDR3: TGTGCCAGCAGCTCGAGGACAGAGATGAACACTGAAGCTTTCTTT.

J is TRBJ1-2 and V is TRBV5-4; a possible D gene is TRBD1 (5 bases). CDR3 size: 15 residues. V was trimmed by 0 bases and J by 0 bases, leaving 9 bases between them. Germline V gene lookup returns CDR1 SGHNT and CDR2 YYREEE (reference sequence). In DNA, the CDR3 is TGTGCCAGCAGCTTGGCCGGGGGAGCTAACTATGGCTACACCTTC. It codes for CASSLAGGANYGYTF.

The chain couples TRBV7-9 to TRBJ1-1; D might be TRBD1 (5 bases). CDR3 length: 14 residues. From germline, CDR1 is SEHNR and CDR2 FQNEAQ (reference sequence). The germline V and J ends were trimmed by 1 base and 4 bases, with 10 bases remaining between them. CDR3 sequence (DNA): TGTGCCAGCAGCTTAGGTACAGGCCTCACTGAAGCTTTCTTT. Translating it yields CASSLGTGLTEAFF.

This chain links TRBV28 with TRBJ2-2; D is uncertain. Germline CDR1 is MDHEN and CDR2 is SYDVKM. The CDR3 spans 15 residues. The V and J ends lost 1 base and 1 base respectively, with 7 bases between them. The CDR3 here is CASSLLAVNTGELFF. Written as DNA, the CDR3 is TGTGCCAGCAGTTTATTGGCAGTGAACACCGGGGAGCTGTTTTTT.

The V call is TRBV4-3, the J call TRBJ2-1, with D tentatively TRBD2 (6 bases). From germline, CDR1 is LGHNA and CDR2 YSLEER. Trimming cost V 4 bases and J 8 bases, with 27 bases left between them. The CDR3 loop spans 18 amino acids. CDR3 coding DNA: TGCGCCAGCAGCCCTGGGGTAGGAGGGAGAGTGATTCTGGATGAGCAGTTCTTC. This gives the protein CASSPGVGGRVILDEQFF.

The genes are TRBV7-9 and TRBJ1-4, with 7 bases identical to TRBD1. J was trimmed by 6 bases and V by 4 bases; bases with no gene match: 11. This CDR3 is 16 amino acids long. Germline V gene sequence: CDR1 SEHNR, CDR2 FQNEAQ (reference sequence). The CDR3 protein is CASSSNSGTEYEKLFF. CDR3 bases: TGTGCCAGCAGCTCTAATTCCGGGACAGAGTATGAAAAACTGTTTTTT.

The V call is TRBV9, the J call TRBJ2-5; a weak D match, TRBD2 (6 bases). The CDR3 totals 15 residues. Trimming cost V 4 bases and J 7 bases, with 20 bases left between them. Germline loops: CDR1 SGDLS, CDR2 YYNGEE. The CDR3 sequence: CASSPTRGTGGTQYF. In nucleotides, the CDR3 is TGTGCCAGCAGCCCGACCCGTGGCACCGGGGGGACCCAGTACTTC.

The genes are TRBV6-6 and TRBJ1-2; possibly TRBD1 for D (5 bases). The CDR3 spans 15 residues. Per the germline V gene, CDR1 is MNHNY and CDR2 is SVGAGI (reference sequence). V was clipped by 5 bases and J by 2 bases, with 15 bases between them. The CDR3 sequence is CASSLTLDRNYGYTF. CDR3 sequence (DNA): TGTGCCAGCAGTCTGACCCTAGACAGAAACTATGGCTACACCTTC.

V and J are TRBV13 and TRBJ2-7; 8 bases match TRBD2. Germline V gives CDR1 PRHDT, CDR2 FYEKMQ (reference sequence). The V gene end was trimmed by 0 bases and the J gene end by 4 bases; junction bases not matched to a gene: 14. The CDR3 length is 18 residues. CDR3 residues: CASSLGPKGREGLYEQYF. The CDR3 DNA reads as TGTGCCAGCAGCTTAGGCCCGAAGGGACGGGAGGGCCTTTACGAGCAGTACTTC.

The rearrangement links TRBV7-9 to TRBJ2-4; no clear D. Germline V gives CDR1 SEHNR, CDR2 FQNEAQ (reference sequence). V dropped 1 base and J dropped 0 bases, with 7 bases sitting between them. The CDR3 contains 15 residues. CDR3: CASSLVNEAKNIQYF. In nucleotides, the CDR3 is TGTGCCAGCAGCTTAGTCAACGAAGCCAAAAACATTCAGTACTTC.

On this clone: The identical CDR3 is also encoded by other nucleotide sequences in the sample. The CDR3 DNA follows: TGTGCCAGCAGCTTGGGAGGGGGGTCTAGCACAGATACGCAGTATTTT. Amino acid sequence: CASSLGGGSSTDTQYF. The genes are TRBV5-6 and TRBJ2-3; perhaps D is TRBD1 or TRBD2 (6 bases each). Trimming cost V 0 bases and J 0 bases, with 11 bases left between them. The germline V gene has CDR1 SGHDT and CDR2 YYEEEE. The length of the CDR3 is 16 residues.

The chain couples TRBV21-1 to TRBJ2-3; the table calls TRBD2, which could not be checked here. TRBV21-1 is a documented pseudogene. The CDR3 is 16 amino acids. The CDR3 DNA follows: TGTGCCAGCAGCAAGAGAGGCCTAGCGGGAACAGATACGCAGTATTTT. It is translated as CASSKRGLAGTDTQYF.

Here the CDR3 DNA reads TGTGCCAGCAGTTTCTTGGGTCCTAACGCGGAGACCCAGTACTTC. This encodes CASSFLGPNAETQYF. The rearrangement links TRBV6-5 to TRBJ2-5, with D hard to call. Germline CDR1 and CDR2: MNHEY and SVGAGI. The V end lost 4 bases, the J end lost 5 bases, and 17 bases lay between the germline ends. The CDR3 loop spans 15 amino acids.

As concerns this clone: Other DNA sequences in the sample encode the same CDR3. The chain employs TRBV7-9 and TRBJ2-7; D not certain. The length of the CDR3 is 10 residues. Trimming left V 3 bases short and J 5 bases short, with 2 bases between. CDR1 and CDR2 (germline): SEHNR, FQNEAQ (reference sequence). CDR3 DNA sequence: TGTGCCAGCAGCTTCAACGAGCAGTACTTC. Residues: CASSFNEQYF.

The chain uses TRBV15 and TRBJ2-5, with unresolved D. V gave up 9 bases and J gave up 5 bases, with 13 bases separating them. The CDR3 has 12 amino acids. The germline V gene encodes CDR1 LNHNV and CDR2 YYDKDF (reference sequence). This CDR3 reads CATRDRWETQYF. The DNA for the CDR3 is TGTGCCACGCGTGACCGGTGGGAGACCCAGTACTTC.

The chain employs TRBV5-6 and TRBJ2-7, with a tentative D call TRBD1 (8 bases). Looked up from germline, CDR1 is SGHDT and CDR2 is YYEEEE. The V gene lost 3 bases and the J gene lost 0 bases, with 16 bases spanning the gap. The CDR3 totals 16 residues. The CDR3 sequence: CASSSREGQDSYEQYF. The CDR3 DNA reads TGTGCCAGCAGCTCCAGGGAGGGACAGGACTCCTACGAGCAGTACTTC. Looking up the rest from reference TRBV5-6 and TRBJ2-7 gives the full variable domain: DAGVTQSPTHLIKTRGQQVTLRCSPKSGHDTVSWYQQALGQGPQFIFQYYEEEERQRGNFPDRFSGHQFPNYSSELNVNALLLGDSALYLCASSSREGQDSYEQYFGPGTRLTVT.

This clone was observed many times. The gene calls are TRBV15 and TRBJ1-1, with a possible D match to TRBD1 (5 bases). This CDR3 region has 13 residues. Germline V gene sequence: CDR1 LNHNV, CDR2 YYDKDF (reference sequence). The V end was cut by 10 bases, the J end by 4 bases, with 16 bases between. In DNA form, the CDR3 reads TGTGCCATCGGCCTGGGGAGGGGCACTGAAGCTTTCTTT. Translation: CAIGLGRGTEAFF.

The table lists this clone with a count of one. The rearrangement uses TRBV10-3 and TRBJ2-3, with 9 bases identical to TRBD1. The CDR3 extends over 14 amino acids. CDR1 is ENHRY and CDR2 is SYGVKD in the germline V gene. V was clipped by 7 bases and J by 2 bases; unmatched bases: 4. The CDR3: CAITGTGYTDTQYF. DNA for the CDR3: TGTGCCATCACCGGGACAGGGTACACAGATACGCAGTATTTT.

CDR3 region: CASSWGRENTGELFF. CDR3 bases: TGTGCCAGCAGTTGGGGCAGGGAAAACACCGGGGAGCTGTTTTTT. This chain uses TRBV28 with TRBJ2-2; possible D gene TRBD1, 5 bases. V was clipped by 4 bases and J by 2 bases, with 11 bases between them. The CDR3 has 15 residues. Germline lookup yields CDR1 MDHEN and CDR2 SYDVKM.

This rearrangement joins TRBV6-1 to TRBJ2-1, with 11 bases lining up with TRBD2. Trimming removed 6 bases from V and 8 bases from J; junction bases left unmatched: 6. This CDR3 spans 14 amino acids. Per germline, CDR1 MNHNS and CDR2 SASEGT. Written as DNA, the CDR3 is TGTGCCAGCAGCGCACTAGCGGGAGTGTATGAGCAGTTCTTC. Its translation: CASSALAGVYEQFF.

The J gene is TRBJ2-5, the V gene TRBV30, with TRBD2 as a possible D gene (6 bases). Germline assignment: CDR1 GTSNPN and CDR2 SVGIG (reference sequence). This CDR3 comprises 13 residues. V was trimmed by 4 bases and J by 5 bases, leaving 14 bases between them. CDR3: CAWTLRAGETQYF. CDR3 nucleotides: TGTGCCTGGACCCTCAGGGCGGGGGAGACCCAGTACTTC.

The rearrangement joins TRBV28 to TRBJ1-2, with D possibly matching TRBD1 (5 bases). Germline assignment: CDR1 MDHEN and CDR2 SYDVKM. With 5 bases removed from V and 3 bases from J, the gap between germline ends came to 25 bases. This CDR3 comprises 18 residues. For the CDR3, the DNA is TGTGCCAGCAGTCCAGCTCACTATACGGACCTAGGGGACTATGGCTACACCTTC. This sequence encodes CASSPAHYTDLGDYGYTF.

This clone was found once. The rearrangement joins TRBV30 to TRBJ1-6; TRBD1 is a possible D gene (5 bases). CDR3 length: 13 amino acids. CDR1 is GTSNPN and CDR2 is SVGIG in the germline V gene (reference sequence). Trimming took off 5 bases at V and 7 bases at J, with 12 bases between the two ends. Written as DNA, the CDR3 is TGTGCCTGGGCGGGACGGAGAAATTCACCCCTCCACTTT. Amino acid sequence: CAWAGRRNSPLHF.

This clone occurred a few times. The CDR3 here is CASSAMRTGTGDGYTF. The DNA of the CDR3 is TGTGCCAGCAGTGCCATGAGAACCGGGACAGGGGATGGCTACACCTTC. The chain combines TRBV25-1 with TRBJ1-2; 10 bases fit TRBD1. The CDR3 runs to 16 residues. The V gene's germline CDR1 is MGHDK and CDR2 SYGVNS. Trimming removed 4 bases from V and 6 bases from J; junction bases left unmatched: 11.